This is a list of T cell receptor beta chains from one sample in a study of tumor-infiltrating lymphocytes in localized non-small cell lung cancer. Measured with immunoSEQ multiplex PCR; TCRdb has only the in-frame clones, and not every one. The sample has under 25,000 clones; approximately 64% are singletons. Material for sequencing was lung tumor tissue. These receptors were collected from a human donor with non-small cell lung cancer. Each CDR3 is given with its conserved first and last residue. The D gene is left open where the match is weak. A row's size may be missing; if present it is once, few, many or a size class.

CDR3aa: CASSQTGEQYF
CDR3nt: TGTGCCAGCAGCCAGACAGGGGAGCAGTACTTC
j_gene: TRBJ2-7
d_gene: TRBD1
v_gene: TRBV9
abundance: -

CDR3aa: CASSEGRLASTDTQYF
CDR3nt: TGTGCCAGCAGTGAGGGCCGCCTAGCAAGCACAGATACGCAGTATTTT
j_gene: TRBJ2-3
d_gene: -
v_gene: TRBV25-1
abundance: -

CDR3aa: CASSTTSPSGPDTQYF
CDR3nt: TGTGCCAGCAGCACGACCAGCCCCTCGGGCCCAGATACGCAGTATTTT
j_gene: TRBJ2-3
d_gene: -
v_gene: TRBV9
abundance: -

CDR3aa: CASTEFQGINEKLFF
CDR3nt: TGTGCCAGCACTGAATTTCAGGGGATTAATGAAAAACTGTTTTTT
j_gene: TRBJ1-4
d_gene: -
v_gene: TRBV2
abundance: -

CDR3aa: CASSGAQGANTGELFF
CDR3nt: TGTGCCAGCAGTGGCGCACAGGGGGCGAACACCGGGGAGCTGTTTTTT
j_gene: TRBJ2-2
d_gene: TRBD1
v_gene: TRBV2
abundance: few

CDR3aa: CASSIDGGYGYTF
CDR3nt: TGTGCCAGTAGTATAGACGGAGGCTATGGCTACACCTTC
j_gene: TRBJ1-2
d_gene: -
v_gene: TRBV19
abundance: -

CDR3aa: CASSWRGVEGPYGYTF
CDR3nt: TGCGCCAGCAGTTGGCGAGGGGTCGAGGGGCCCTATGGCTACACCTTC
j_gene: TRBJ1-2
d_gene: -
v_gene: TRBV5-1
abundance: -

CDR3aa: CASSGYSWELFF
CDR3nt: TGTGCCAGCAGCGGTTACAGCTGGGAGCTGTTTTTT
j_gene: TRBJ2-2
d_gene: -
v_gene: TRBV9
abundance: -

CDR3aa: CASSLPNTEAFF
CDR3nt: TGTGCCAGCAGCCTCCCGAACACTGAAGCTTTCTTT
j_gene: TRBJ1-1
d_gene: -
v_gene: TRBV28
abundance: -

CDR3aa: CASSEGGGSQPQHF
CDR3nt: TGTGCCAGCAGTGAAGGGGGGGGTAGTCAGCCCCAGCATTTT
j_gene: TRBJ1-5
d_gene: -
v_gene: TRBV6-1
abundance: -

CDR3aa: CASAGTGLDEQYF
CDR3nt: TGTGCCAGTGCCGGGACAGGGTTGGACGAGCAGTACTTC
j_gene: TRBJ2-7
d_gene: TRBD1
v_gene: TRBV19
abundance: -

CDR3aa: CASGTGARGEQFF
CDR3nt: TGTGCCAGCGGGACAGGGGCGAGGGGTGAGCAGTTCTTC
j_gene: TRBJ2-1
d_gene: TRBD1
v_gene: TRBV2
abundance: -

CDR3aa: CASSMGTGGYNEQFF
CDR3nt: TGTGCCAGTAGTATGGGTACAGGGGGTTACAATGAGCAGTTCTTC
j_gene: TRBJ2-1
d_gene: TRBD1
v_gene: TRBV19
abundance: few

CDR3aa: CASSPSGDRADGYTF
CDR3nt: TGTGCCAGCAGCCCTAGCGGGGACAGGGCGGATGGCTACACCTTC
j_gene: TRBJ1-2
d_gene: TRBD1
v_gene: TRBV7-3
abundance: -

CDR3aa: CAISESLAREQYF
CDR3nt: TGTGCCATCAGTGAGTCGTTGGCCCGCGAGCAGTACTTC
j_gene: TRBJ2-7
d_gene: -
v_gene: TRBV10-3
abundance: -

CDR3aa: CASSLVTEGNEQFF
CDR3nt: TGTGCCAGCAGCTTAGTGACTGAGGGCAATGAGCAGTTCTTC
j_gene: TRBJ2-1
d_gene: -
v_gene: TRBV11-2
abundance: -

CDR3aa: CAISEYGRGADYGYTF
CDR3nt: TGTGCCATCAGTGAGTACGGTCGGGGAGCCGACTATGGCTACACCTTC
j_gene: TRBJ1-2
d_gene: -
v_gene: TRBV10-3
abundance: -

CDR3aa: CASEETGQDYGYTF
CDR3nt: TGTGCCAGCGAAGAGACCGGACAGGACTATGGCTACACCTTC
j_gene: TRBJ1-2
d_gene: TRBD1
v_gene: TRBV2
abundance: -

CDR3aa: CASSYQQTTEAFF
CDR3nt: TGTGCCAGCAGTTACCAACAGACCACTGAAGCTTTCTTT
j_gene: TRBJ1-1
d_gene: -
v_gene: TRBV6-5
abundance: few

CDR3aa: CASSPRRALTEQYF
CDR3nt: TGTGCCAGCAGTCCACGGAGGGCCTTAACCGAGCAGTACTTC
j_gene: TRBJ2-7
d_gene: -
v_gene: TRBV14
abundance: -

CDR3aa: CASSAWAGNPHEQYF
CDR3nt: TGTGCCAGCAGTGCATGGGCGGGAAATCCCCACGAGCAGTACTTC
j_gene: TRBJ2-7
d_gene: -
v_gene: TRBV6-5
abundance: -

CDR3aa: CASSLSSTYEQYF
CDR3nt: TGCGCCAGCAGCCTGTCCTCTACCTACGAGCAGTACTTC
j_gene: TRBJ2-7
d_gene: -
v_gene: TRBV5-1
abundance: -

CDR3aa: CASSDSSGAYNEQFF
CDR3nt: TGTGCCAGCAGTGACTCTAGCGGGGCCTACAATGAGCAGTTCTTC
j_gene: TRBJ2-1
d_gene: TRBD2
v_gene: TRBV2
abundance: once

CDR3aa: CASSLDRGMNYGYTF
CDR3nt: TGCGCCAGCAGCTTAGACAGGGGTATGAACTATGGCTACACCTTC
j_gene: TRBJ1-2
d_gene: TRBD1
v_gene: TRBV5-1
abundance: -

CDR3aa: CASSQDPPTSGSSNTQYF
CDR3nt: TGCGCCAGCAGCCAAGATCCCCCGACTAGCGGGAGTTCCAATACGCAGTATTTT
j_gene: TRBJ2-3
d_gene: TRBD2
v_gene: TRBV4-1
abundance: -

CDR3aa: CASSPDRGEQYF
CDR3nt: TGTGCCAGCTCACCGGACAGGGGTGAGCAGTACTTC
j_gene: TRBJ2-7
d_gene: TRBD1
v_gene: TRBV18
abundance: few

CDR3aa: CATSRELAGGTGELFF
CDR3nt: TGTGCCACCAGCAGAGAGCTAGCGGGAGGCACCGGGGAGCTGTTTTTT
j_gene: TRBJ2-2
d_gene: TRBD2
v_gene: TRBV15
abundance: -

CDR3aa: CASSPDLTGGEAFF
CDR3nt: TGTGCCAGCTCACCTGATTTGACAGGGGGTGAAGCTTTCTTT
j_gene: TRBJ1-1
d_gene: TRBD1
v_gene: TRBV18
abundance: few

CDR3aa: CASSEAGASPQHF
CDR3nt: TGTGCCAGCAGTGAAGCGGGAGCTTCGCCCCAGCATTTT
j_gene: TRBJ1-5
d_gene: -
v_gene: TRBV6-1
abundance: -

CDR3aa: CASSLAVGYYGYTF
CDR3nt: TGCGCCAGCAGCTTGGCGGTGGGTTATTATGGCTACACCTTC
j_gene: TRBJ1-2
d_gene: -
v_gene: TRBV5-1
abundance: once

CDR3aa: CAISEVVKSADTQYF
CDR3nt: TGTGCCATCAGTGAGGTCGTTAAGAGCGCAGATACGCAGTATTTT
j_gene: TRBJ2-3
d_gene: -
v_gene: TRBV10-3
abundance: -

CDR3aa: CASSDLEGGQYF
CDR3nt: TGTGCCAGCAGCGACCTTGAGGGCGGCCAGTATTTT
j_gene: TRBJ2-3
d_gene: -
v_gene: TRBV6-4
abundance: -

CDR3aa: CASSEGDFYYEQYF
CDR3nt: TGTGCCAGCAGCGAAGGTGACTTTTACTACGAGCAGTACTTC
j_gene: TRBJ2-7
d_gene: -
v_gene: TRBV25-1
abundance: -

CDR3aa: CASSLLGRTYEQYF
CDR3nt: TGTGCCAGCAGCTTACTGGGAAGGACTTACGAGCAGTACTTC
j_gene: TRBJ2-7
d_gene: -
v_gene: TRBV11-2
abundance: -

CDR3aa: CASSPGTGVEDTQYF
CDR3nt: TGTGCCAGCTCACCCGGGACAGGGGTGGAAGATACGCAGTATTTT
j_gene: TRBJ2-3
d_gene: TRBD1
v_gene: TRBV18
abundance: -

CDR3aa: CASSPGGLGTEAFF
CDR3nt: TGTGCCAGCAGCCCGGGGGGCCTGGGCACTGAAGCTTTCTTT
j_gene: TRBJ1-1
d_gene: -
v_gene: TRBV5-4
abundance: -

CDR3aa: CASSFTSTGTEAFF
CDR3nt: TGTGCCAGCAGTTTCACGTCTACGGGAACTGAAGCTTTCTTT
j_gene: TRBJ1-1
d_gene: -
v_gene: TRBV6-6
abundance: few

CDR3aa: CASSLVPGSGELFF
CDR3nt: TGTGCCAGCAGCTTAGTTCCAGGGAGCGGGGAGCTGTTTTTT
j_gene: TRBJ2-2
d_gene: -
v_gene: TRBV11-2
abundance: -

CDR3aa: CASSQERLAGDTQYF
CDR3nt: TGTGCCAGCAGCCAAGAACGTCTAGCGGGGGATACGCAGTATTTT
j_gene: TRBJ2-3
d_gene: TRBD2
v_gene: TRBV4-2
abundance: -

CDR3aa: CASSYIAGGAYNEQFF
CDR3nt: TGTGCCAGCAGTTATATAGCGGGAGGGGCCTACAATGAGCAGTTCTTC
j_gene: TRBJ2-1
d_gene: TRBD2
v_gene: TRBV2
abundance: -

CDR3aa: CASSSTSANSYNEQFF
CDR3nt: TGTGCCAGCAGCTCGACTAGCGCCAACTCCTACAATGAGCAGTTCTTC
j_gene: TRBJ2-1
d_gene: TRBD2
v_gene: TRBV5-4
abundance: -

CDR3aa: CASSSPSRTQYF
CDR3nt: TGTGCCAGCAGTTCCCCCAGCCGAACCCAGTACTTC
j_gene: TRBJ2-5
d_gene: -
v_gene: TRBV28
abundance: -

CDR3aa: CASTSGVGETQYF
CDR3nt: TGTGCCAGTACTAGCGGGGTGGGGGAGACCCAGTACTTC
j_gene: TRBJ2-5
d_gene: TRBD2
v_gene: TRBV7-7
abundance: once

CDR3aa: CASSIGQFYGYTF
CDR3nt: TGTGCCAGTAGTATAGGACAGTTCTATGGCTACACCTTC
j_gene: TRBJ1-2
d_gene: -
v_gene: TRBV19
abundance: few

CDR3aa: CASSPGQGNQPQHF
CDR3nt: TGTGCCAGCAGTCCCGGACAGGGCAATCAGCCCCAGCATTTT
j_gene: TRBJ1-5
d_gene: TRBD1
v_gene: TRBV2
abundance: -

CDR3aa: CASSFGAGTAQETQYF
CDR3nt: TGTGCCAGCAGCTTCGGGGCCGGGACTGCCCAAGAGACCCAGTACTTC
j_gene: TRBJ2-5
d_gene: -
v_gene: TRBV5-6
abundance: -

CDR3aa: CASSESSGREGYEQYF
CDR3nt: TGTGCCAGCAGTGAATCATCGGGGCGGGAGGGCTACGAGCAGTACTTC
j_gene: TRBJ2-7
d_gene: TRBD2
v_gene: TRBV6-1
abundance: -

CDR3aa: CASSLAGTGPIEQYF
CDR3nt: TGTGCCAGCAGCTTGGCGGGGACAGGGCCGATCGAGCAGTACTTC
j_gene: TRBJ2-7
d_gene: TRBD1
v_gene: TRBV5-4
abundance: -

CDR3aa: CASSNVGGWPQHF
CDR3nt: TGTGCCAGCAGCAACGTAGGGGGCTGGCCCCAGCATTTT
j_gene: TRBJ1-5
d_gene: TRBD1
v_gene: TRBV9
abundance: medium-sized

CDR3aa: CASFGEEKLFF
CDR3nt: TGTGCCAGCTTCGGGGAAGAAAAACTGTTTTTT
j_gene: TRBJ1-4
d_gene: -
v_gene: TRBV2
abundance: -

CDR3aa: CASSSNIKETQYF
CDR3nt: TGTGCCAGCAGTTCGAATATCAAAGAGACCCAGTACTTC
j_gene: TRBJ2-5
d_gene: -
v_gene: TRBV13
abundance: few

CDR3aa: CASSVGGIRTDTQYF
CDR3nt: TGTGCCAGCAGCGTAGGGGGAATTCGGACAGATACGCAGTATTTT
j_gene: TRBJ2-3
d_gene: -
v_gene: TRBV9
abundance: -

CDR3aa: CASTTSGGTEAFF
CDR3nt: TGTGCCAGCACCACTTCAGGGGGCACTGAAGCTTTCTTT
j_gene: TRBJ1-1
d_gene: TRBD1
v_gene: TRBV18
abundance: few

CDR3aa: CASSFLSTGYNQPQHF
CDR3nt: TGTGCCAGCAGTTTTCTCTCGACAGGATATAATCAGCCCCAGCATTTT
j_gene: TRBJ1-5
d_gene: -
v_gene: TRBV28
abundance: -

CDR3aa: CASSPGLFNEQFF
CDR3nt: TGTGCCAGCTCACCAGGGCTCTTCAATGAGCAGTTCTTC
j_gene: TRBJ2-1
d_gene: -
v_gene: TRBV18
abundance: few